The 26 T cell receptor beta chains in this list originate from one sample, sequenced in a study of Tregs in tolerant kidney transplant recipients. Clones were sequenced by immunoSEQ multiplex PCR, and TCRdb holds only the in-frame ones, with some missing. The sample has more than 25,000 clones; over 65% are singletons. Their recognized antigens are unknown. Specimen: Tregs from blood cultured with allogeneic cells. The receptors shown here come from a human donor in good health.

In this sample, this clone is medium-sized (0.01 to 0.1%). The chain links TRBV19 to TRBJ2-2, with 10 bases that match TRBD1. The CDR3 loop spans 15 amino acids. Germline CDR1 reads LNHDA; CDR2 reads SQIVND (reference sequence). J gave up 4 bases and V 6 bases, and 5 bases lay outside the gene matches. The CDR3: CASSGQGEGTGELFF. The CDR3 nucleotides are TGTGCCAGTAGCGGACAGGGGGAGGGCACCGGGGAGCTGTTTTTT.

This sequence joins TRBV10-1 and TRBJ2-7, with TRBD2 identical over 12 bases. The CDR3 totals 15 residues. Per the germline V gene, CDR1 is WNHNN and CDR2 is SYGVQD (reference sequence). J gave up 7 bases and V 4 bases, and 8 bases lay outside the gene matches. CDR3 sequence (DNA): TGCGCCAGCAGTGGGGGGGGGACTAGCGGGTATGAGCAGTACTTC. This sequence encodes CASSGGGTSGYEQYF.

The chain is built from TRBV2 and TRBJ2-1; the D gene could be TRBD1 or TRBD2 (6 bases each). Trimming removed 4 bases from V and 3 bases from J, with 19 bases in between. The CDR3 sequence is 17 residues long. Germline V gene lookup returns CDR1 SNHLY and CDR2 FYNNEI. The CDR3 DNA sequence: TGTGCCAGCAGTGTGCCCCTGGGCGGGACAATCTACAATGAGCAGTTCTTC. Translating gives CASSVPLGGTIYNEQFF.

CDR3 nucleotides: TGTGCCAGCAGCTTAGGGCAGGGGGTTTCTCAACAGCCCCAGCATTTT. Its translation: CASSLGQGVSQQPQHF. The chain couples TRBV7-9 to TRBJ1-5, with 7 bases aligning to TRBD1. After removal of 1 base from V and 7 bases from J, the junction contained 10 bases not matched to a gene. CDR3 length equals 16 residues. Germline-derived CDR1 and CDR2 are SEHNR and FQNEAQ (reference sequence).

The chain is built from TRBV6-1 and TRBJ1-6; no firm D call. V was clipped by 6 bases and J by 8 bases, with 8 bases between them. The germline gives CDR1 MNHNS, CDR2 SASEGT. CDR3 length: 12 residues. CDR3 sequence (DNA): TGTGCCAGCAGAACCGGGGATTCACCCCTCCACTTT. Translating it yields CASRTGDSPLHF.

This clone was seen only a few times. The chain has TRBV5-6 and TRBJ1-2, with D possibly matching TRBD1 (6 bases). Trimming stripped 2 bases from V and 9 bases from J, with 17 bases between. CDR3 length equals 14 residues. Germline loops: CDR1 SGHDT, CDR2 YYEEEE. The CDR3 DNA sequence: TGTGCCAGCAGCTTTACAGGGCCCAGTCGGCGCTACACCTTC. It encodes CASSFTGPSRRYTF.

The chain has TRBV27 and TRBJ2-2; TRBD2 matches 14 bases. The CDR3 consists of 17 residues. Germline CDR1 MNHEY, CDR2 SMNVEV (reference sequence). Trimming at V came to 5 bases and at J to 4 bases, leaving 6 bases not matched to a gene. CDR3 loop: CASSLGLAGGRTGELFF. DNA of the CDR3: TGTGCCAGCAGTCTCGGACTAGCGGGGGGCCGCACCGGGGAGCTGTTTTTT.

This sequence joins TRBV28 and TRBJ2-3; D is uncertain. Germline V CDR1 and CDR2: MDHEN, SYDVKM. The CDR3 spans 11 residues. The V end was cut by 6 bases, the J end by 6 bases, with 7 bases between. CDR3 protein: CASRVQDTQYF. The CDR3 bases are TGTGCCAGCAGAGTGCAGGATACGCAGTATTTT.

The sample holds a few counts of this clone. This rearrangement joins TRBV4-3 to TRBJ2-7; 14 nucleotides match TRBD2. The CDR3 totals 20 residues. Germline CDR1 LGHNA, CDR2 YSLEER. V shed 0 bases, J shed 0 bases, and the junction held 10 bases outside the gene matches. The CDR3 here is CASSQDTPGLAGAFSYEQYF. DNA for the CDR3: TGCGCCAGCAGCCAAGACACCCCGGGACTAGCGGGAGCCTTCTCCTACGAGCAGTACTTC.

The chain joins TRBV5-1 to TRBJ2-5; 7 bases align to TRBD2. With 5 bases clipped from V and 4 bases from J, the junction kept 8 bases outside the gene matches. Germline V CDR1 and CDR2: SGHRS, YFSETQ. This CDR3 is built from 14 residues. The CDR3 sequence is CASRYLSGRETQYF. The CDR3 nucleotides are TGCGCCAGCAGGTACCTTAGCGGGCGAGAGACCCAGTACTTC.

V and J are TRBV19 and TRBJ2-1; 7 bases agree with TRBD1. The CDR3 extends over 12 amino acids. Germline V gene lookup returns CDR1 LNHDA and CDR2 SQIVND (reference sequence). With 2 bases clipped from V and 10 bases from J, the junction kept 2 bases outside the gene matches. In nucleotides, the CDR3 is TGTGCCAGTAGTATAACAGGGGTCGAGCAGTTCTTC. Its translation: CASSITGVEQFF.

V usage is TRBV5-1 and J usage is TRBJ1-1, with a weak D call TRBD1 (6 bases). The germline V gene encodes CDR1 SGHRS and CDR2 YFSETQ. Trimming stripped 5 bases from V and 3 bases from J, with 11 bases between. The CDR3 runs to 13 residues. The CDR3 loop is CASRAGAYTEAFF. CDR3 in DNA: TGCGCCAGCAGGGCAGGGGCTTACACTGAAGCTTTCTTT.

This chain joins TRBV6-1 and TRBJ1-5; D is uncertain. Trimming shortened V by 7 bases and J by 5 bases, and 18 bases separated the two germline ends. This CDR3 is built from 15 residues. Germline V gene sequence: CDR1 MNHNS, CDR2 SASEGT. In DNA, the CDR3 is TGTGCCAGCACTCGAGCATGGGGTCCCGATCAGCCCCAGCATTTT. Protein sequence: CASTRAWGPDQPQHF.

This sequence joins TRBV5-1 and TRBJ1-4; unclear D gene. V was cut by 4 bases and J by 5 bases, with 9 bases left in between. This CDR3 spans 13 amino acids. The germline V gene encodes CDR1 SGHRS and CDR2 YFSETQ. This CDR3 reads CASSMQANEKLFF. In DNA, the CDR3 is TGCGCCAGCAGCATGCAGGCAAATGAAAAACTGTTTTTT.

This sequence joins TRBV7-2 and TRBJ1-1; 10 nucleotides align to TRBD1. The germline CDR1 and CDR2 sequences are SGHTA and FQGNSA. CDR3 length: 16 residues. V lost 5 bases, J lost 4 bases, and 10 bases stayed unmatched. In DNA, the CDR3 is TGTGCCAGCAGCACCCGACAGGGGGCCAAGGGCACTGAAGCTTTCTTT. Translated, it gives CASSTRQGAKGTEAFF.

The chain couples TRBV5-1 to TRBJ2-7; D might be TRBD1 (7 bases). The CDR3 loop spans 15 amino acids. The germline V gene encodes CDR1 SGHRS and CDR2 YFSETQ. Trimming stripped 1 base from V and 7 bases from J, with 18 bases between. The CDR3 protein is CASSLSDREAGEQYF. Here the CDR3 DNA reads TGCGCCAGCAGCTTGAGCGACAGGGAGGCCGGAGAGCAGTACTTC.

The chain joins TRBV7-2 to TRBJ2-7; D not resolved. This CDR3 contains 12 residues. V shed 5 bases and J shed 2 bases, with 7 bases lying between them. Germline assignment: CDR1 SGHTA and CDR2 FQGNSA. The DNA for the CDR3 is TGTGCCAGCAGCCCAAGCCCCTACGAGCAGTACTTC. Translation: CASSPSPYEQYF.

The chain recombines TRBV19 with TRBJ2-2; D is perhaps TRBD1 or TRBD2 (5 bases each). There are 14 residues in the CDR3. Trimming removed 6 bases from V and 6 bases from J, with 14 bases in between. Germline CDR1 LNHDA, CDR2 SQIVND (reference sequence). The CDR3 coding sequence is TGTGCCAGTAGCCGGGACGGTCGCCCCGGGGAGCTGTTTTTT. Protein: CASSRDGRPGELFF.

This clone was found once. This sequence joins TRBV30 and TRBJ2-4; TRBD1 is a possible D gene (7 bases). This CDR3 has 16 residues. Germline V lookup: CDR1 GTSNPN, CDR2 SVGIG (reference sequence). V gave up 0 bases and J gave up 5 bases, with 17 bases separating them. CDR3 sequence reads: CAWSVQTGRGQNIQYF. The CDR3, as DNA: TGTGCCTGGAGTGTTCAGACAGGGCGGGGTCAAAACATTCAGTACTTC.

The rearrangement joins TRBV29-1 to TRBJ2-1; 8 positions match TRBD1. The CDR3 consists of 15 residues. Germline-derived CDR1 and CDR2 are SQVTM and ANQGSEA. V lost 6 bases and J lost 8; bases outside the gene matches: 15. The CDR3 region has the DNA TGCAGCGTGTCCGACCCCCGGGACAGGCTCGATGAGCAGTTCTTC. This translates into CSVSDPRDRLDEQFF.

Judged by abundance, this clone is medium-sized. The chain joins TRBV4-1 to TRBJ2-2, with D maybe TRBD1 (5 bases). With 6 bases removed from V and 2 bases from J, the gap between germline ends came to 7 bases. CDR3 size: 13 residues. The germline V gene has CDR1 MGHRA and CDR2 YSYEKL. CDR3 in amino acids: CASRDRNTGELFF. The CDR3 nucleotides are TGCGCCAGCAGAGACAGAAACACCGGGGAGCTGTTTTTT.

This chain joins TRBV9 and TRBJ2-1; D may correspond to TRBD1 or TRBD2 (5 bases each). The CDR3 consists of 20 residues. The V end was cut by 0 bases, the J end by 0 bases, with 22 bases between. Germline assignment: CDR1 SGDLS and CDR2 YYNGEE. The CDR3, as DNA: TGTGCCAGCAGCGTAGCCCCCACCCAATTGGGGGTGAGCTCCTACAATGAGCAGTTCTTC. Amino acids: CASSVAPTQLGVSSYNEQFF.

CDR3 sequence (DNA): TGTGCCAGCAGCCAGGGAGGGGGTGAAAAACTGTTTTTT. As protein: CASSQGGGEKLFF. The V gene is TRBV11-2, the J gene TRBJ1-4; the D gene is possibly TRBD1 (6 bases). This CDR3 spans 13 amino acids. V was shortened by 5 bases and J by 7 bases, with 11 bases between the two germline ends. The germline V gene has CDR1 SGHAT and CDR2 FQNNGV.

The CDR3, as DNA: TGTGCCAGCAGCGCGTTACAGGGGGCGAGCCACGAGCAGTACTTC. Protein: CASSALQGASHEQYF. The chain combines TRBV7-2 with TRBJ2-7, with 9 bases fitting TRBD1. The CDR3 spans 15 residues. Germline CDR1 reads SGHTA; CDR2 reads FQGNSA. V lost 5 bases, J lost 5 bases, and 10 bases stayed unmatched.

This clone is medium-sized by share. The chain employs TRBV7-2 and TRBJ1-1, with a weak D call TRBD1 (6 bases). This CDR3 contains 13 residues. Germline V gene data show CDR1 as SGHTA and CDR2 as FQGNSA. V lost 6 bases to trimming and J lost 7 bases, with 15 bases between them. The CDR3 loop is CASSSTGFGEAFF. As DNA, the CDR3 is TGTGCCAGCAGTTCCACAGGGTTCGGTGAAGCTTTCTTT.

The rearrangement uses TRBV11-3 and TRBJ2-1; TRBD1 matches 7 bases. CDR1 is SGHNT and CDR2 is YENEEA in the germline V gene. Trimming cost V 5 bases and J 0 bases; bases outside gene matches: 4. This CDR3 has 15 amino acids. The CDR3 DNA reads TGTGCCAGCAGCCCCCAGGGGGTCTCCTACAATGAGCAGTTCTTC. Protein sequence: CASSPQGVSYNEQFF.